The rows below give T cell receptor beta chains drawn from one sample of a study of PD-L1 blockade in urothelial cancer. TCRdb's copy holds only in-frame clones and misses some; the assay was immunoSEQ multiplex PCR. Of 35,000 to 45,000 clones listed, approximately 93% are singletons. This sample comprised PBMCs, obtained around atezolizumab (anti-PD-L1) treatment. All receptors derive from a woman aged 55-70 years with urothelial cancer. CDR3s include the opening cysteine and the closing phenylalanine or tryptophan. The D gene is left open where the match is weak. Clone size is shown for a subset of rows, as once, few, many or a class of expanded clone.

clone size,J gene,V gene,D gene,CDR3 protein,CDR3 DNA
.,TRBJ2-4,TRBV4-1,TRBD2,CASSRVAGSQNIQYF,TGCGCCAGCAGCCGCGTAGCGGGTAGTCAAAACATTCAGTACTTC
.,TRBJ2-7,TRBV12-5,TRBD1,CASGSGQGAYEQYF,TGTGCTAGTGGTTCGGGACAGGGAGCCTACGAGCAGTACTTC
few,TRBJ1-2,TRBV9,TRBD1,CASSLPGQGGGYTF,TGTGCCAGCAGCCTCCCTGGACAGGGAGGTGGCTACACCTTC
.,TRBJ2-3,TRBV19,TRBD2,CASNAGVSTDTQYF,TGTGCCAGTAACGCGGGAGTCAGCACAGATACGCAGTATTTT
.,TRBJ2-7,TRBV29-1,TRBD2,CSVGLAGASYEQYF,TGCAGCGTCGGACTAGCGGGAGCCTCCTACGAGCAGTACTTC
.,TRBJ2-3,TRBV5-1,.,CASRPEVAGSTDTQYF,TGCGCCAGCAGACCAGAGGTGGCGGGGAGCACAGATACGCAGTATTTT
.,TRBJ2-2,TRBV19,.,CASTPKGGGELFF,TGTGCCAGTACCCCAAAAGGGGGCGGGGAGCTGTTTTTT
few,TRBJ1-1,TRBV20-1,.,CSASRNTEAFF,TGCAGTGCTAGCCGGAACACTGAAGCTTTCTTT
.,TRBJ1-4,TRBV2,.,CASSGQGTNEKLFF,TGTGCCAGCAGTGGCCAGGGCACTAATGAAAAACTGTTTTTT
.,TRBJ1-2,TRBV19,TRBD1,CASSMPPPTGGYGYTF,TGTGCCAGTAGTATGCCGCCCCCGACAGGGGGCTATGGCTACACCTTC